This TCR beta chain was recovered during a study of tumor-infiltrating lymphocytes in localized non-small cell lung cancer. Only one count was recorded for this clone. TCRdb's copy holds only in-frame clones and misses some; the assay was immunoSEQ multiplex PCR. The sample has some 21,000 clones; approximately 80% are singletons. Germline CDR1 and CDR2: SGHDT and YYEEEE. V lost 2 bases to trimming and J lost 5 bases, with 13 bases between them. This CDR3 region has 14 residues. Sequencing was performed on lung tumor tissue. The chain carries TRBV5-6 and TRBJ2-5; D is unresolved. This receptor was taken from a human donor with non-small cell lung cancer. The CDR3, as DNA: TGTGCCAGCAGCTTCAGGATGGGCTTGGAGACCCAGTACTTC. Its translation is CASSFRMGLETQYF.